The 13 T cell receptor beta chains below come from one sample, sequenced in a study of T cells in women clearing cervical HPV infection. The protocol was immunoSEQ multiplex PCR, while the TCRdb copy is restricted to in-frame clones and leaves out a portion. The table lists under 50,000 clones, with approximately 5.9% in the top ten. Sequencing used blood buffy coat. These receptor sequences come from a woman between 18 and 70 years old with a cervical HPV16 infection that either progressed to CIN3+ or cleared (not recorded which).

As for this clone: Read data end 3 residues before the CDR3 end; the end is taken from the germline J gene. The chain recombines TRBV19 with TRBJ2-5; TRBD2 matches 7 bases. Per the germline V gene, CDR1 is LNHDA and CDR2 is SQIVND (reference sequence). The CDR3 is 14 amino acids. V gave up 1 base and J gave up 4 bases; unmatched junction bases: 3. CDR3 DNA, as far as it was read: TGTGCCAGTAGTATAGGCGGGGGACGAGAGACC. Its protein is CASSIGGGRET. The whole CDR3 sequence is CASSIGGGRETQYF.

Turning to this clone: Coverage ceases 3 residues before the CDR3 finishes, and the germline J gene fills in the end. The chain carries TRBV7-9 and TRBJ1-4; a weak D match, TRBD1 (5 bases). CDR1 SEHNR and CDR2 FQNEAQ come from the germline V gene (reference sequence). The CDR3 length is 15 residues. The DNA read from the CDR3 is TGTGCCAGCAGCCTCCAGGGCGGGGGTGGGTCACCA. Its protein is CASSLQGGGGSP. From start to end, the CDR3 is CASSLQGGGGSPLFF.

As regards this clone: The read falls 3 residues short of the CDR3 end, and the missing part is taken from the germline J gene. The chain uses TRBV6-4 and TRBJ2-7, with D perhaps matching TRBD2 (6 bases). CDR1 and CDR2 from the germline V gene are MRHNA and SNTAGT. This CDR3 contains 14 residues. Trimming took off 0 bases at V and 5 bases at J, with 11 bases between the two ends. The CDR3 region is CASSDSSSAHEQYF. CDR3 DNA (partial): TGTGCCAGCAGTGACTCCTCTAGCGCCCACGAG.

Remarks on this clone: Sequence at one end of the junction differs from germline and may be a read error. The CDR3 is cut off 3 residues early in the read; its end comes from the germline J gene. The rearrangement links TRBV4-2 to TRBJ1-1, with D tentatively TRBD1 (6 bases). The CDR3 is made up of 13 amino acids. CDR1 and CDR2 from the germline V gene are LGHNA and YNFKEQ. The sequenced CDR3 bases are TGCGCCAGCAGCCAAGATGGGGGCGCTGAA. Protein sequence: CASSQDGGAE. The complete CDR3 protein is CASSQDGGAEAFF.

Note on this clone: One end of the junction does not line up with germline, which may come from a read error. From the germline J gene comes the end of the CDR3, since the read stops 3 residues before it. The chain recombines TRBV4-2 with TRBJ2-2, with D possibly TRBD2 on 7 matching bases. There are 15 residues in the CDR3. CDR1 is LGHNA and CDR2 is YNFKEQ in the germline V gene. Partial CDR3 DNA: TGCGCCAGCAGCCAAGAGGAGGGGGGGACCGGGGAG. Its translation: CASSQEEGGTGE. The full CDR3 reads CASSQEEGGTGELFF.

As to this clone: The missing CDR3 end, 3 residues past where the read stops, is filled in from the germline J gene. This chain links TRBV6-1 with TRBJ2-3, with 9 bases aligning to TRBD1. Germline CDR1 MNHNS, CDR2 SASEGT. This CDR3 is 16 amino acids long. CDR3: CASSEAWGTGKLTQYF. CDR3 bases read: TGTGCCAGCAGTGAAGCGTGGGGGACAGGGAAATTGACG.

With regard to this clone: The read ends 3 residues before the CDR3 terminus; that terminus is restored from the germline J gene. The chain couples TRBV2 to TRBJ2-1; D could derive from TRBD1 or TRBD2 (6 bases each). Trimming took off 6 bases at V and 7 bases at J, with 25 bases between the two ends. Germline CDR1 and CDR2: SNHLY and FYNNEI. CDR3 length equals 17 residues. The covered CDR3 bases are TGTGCCAGCAGCCCCAGGGGTGGGGGAGGCCAGGAAAATGAG. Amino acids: CASSPRGGGGQENE. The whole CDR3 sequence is CASSPRGGGGQENEQFF.

CDR3 DNA (partial): TGTGCCAGTAGTTTTGGGGGGACTAGCGGTTCTCAAGAGACC. This codes for CASSFGGTSGSQET. The complete CDR3 reads CASSFGGTSGSQETQYF. J is TRBJ2-5 and V is TRBV19; TRBD2 aligns across 11 bases. The sequenced fragment ends 3 residues before the CDR3 boundary, so the rest is inferred from the germline J gene. CDR1 LNHDA and CDR2 SQIVND come from the germline V gene (reference sequence). J was trimmed by 2 bases and V by 5 bases; bases with no gene match: 10. CDR3 size: 17 residues.

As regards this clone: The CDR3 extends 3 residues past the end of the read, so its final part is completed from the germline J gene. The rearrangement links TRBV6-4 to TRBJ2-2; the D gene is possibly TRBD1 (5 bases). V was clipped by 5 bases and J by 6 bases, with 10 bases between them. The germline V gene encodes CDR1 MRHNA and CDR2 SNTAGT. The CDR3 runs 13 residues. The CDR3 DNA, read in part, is TGTGCCAGCAGTAGTCAGGGCTCCGGGGAG. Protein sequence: CASSSQGSGE. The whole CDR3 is CASSSQGSGELFF.

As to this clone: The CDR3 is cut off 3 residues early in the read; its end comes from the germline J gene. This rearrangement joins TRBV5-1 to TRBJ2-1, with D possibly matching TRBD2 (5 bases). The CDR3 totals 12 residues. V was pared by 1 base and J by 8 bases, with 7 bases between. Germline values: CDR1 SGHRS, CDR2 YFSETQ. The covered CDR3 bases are TGCGCCAGCAGCTTGCAGAGGGATGAG. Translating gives CASSLQRDE. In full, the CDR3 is CASSLQRDEQFF.

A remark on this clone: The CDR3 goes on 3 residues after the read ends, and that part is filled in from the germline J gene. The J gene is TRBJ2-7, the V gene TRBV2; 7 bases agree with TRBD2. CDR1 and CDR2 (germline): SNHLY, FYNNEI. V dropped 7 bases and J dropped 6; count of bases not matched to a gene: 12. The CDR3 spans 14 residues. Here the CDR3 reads CASIRGEGLGEQYF. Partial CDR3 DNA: TGTGCCAGCATCAGAGGGGAAGGACTAGGCGAG.

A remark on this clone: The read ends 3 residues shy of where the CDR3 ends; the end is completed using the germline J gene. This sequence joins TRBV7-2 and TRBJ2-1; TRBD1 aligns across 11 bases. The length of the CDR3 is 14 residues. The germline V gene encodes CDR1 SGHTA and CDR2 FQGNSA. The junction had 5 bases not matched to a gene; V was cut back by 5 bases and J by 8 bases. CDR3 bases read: TGTGCCAGCAGCAAGGACAGGGGGCATTATGAG. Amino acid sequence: CASSKDRGHYE. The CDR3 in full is CASSKDRGHYEQFF. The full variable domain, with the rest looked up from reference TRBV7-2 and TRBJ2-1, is GAGVSQSPSNKVTEKGKDVELRCDPISGHTALYWYRQSLGQGLEFLIYFQGNSAPDKSGLPSDRFSAERTGGSVSTLTIQRTQQEDSAVYLCASSKDRGHYEQFFGPGTRLTVL.

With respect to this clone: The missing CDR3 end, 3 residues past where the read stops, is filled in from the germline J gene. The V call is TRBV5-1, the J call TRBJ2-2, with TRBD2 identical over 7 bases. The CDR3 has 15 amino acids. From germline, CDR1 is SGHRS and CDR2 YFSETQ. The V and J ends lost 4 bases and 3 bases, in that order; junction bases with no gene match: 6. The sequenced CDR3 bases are TGCGCCAGCAGCCTCGGACTAGACTACACCGGGGAG. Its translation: CASSLGLDYTGE. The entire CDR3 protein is CASSLGLDYTGELFF.